The clone carrying this T cell receptor beta chain came up many times. Its matching antigen is unknown. This specimen comes from a study of early T cells in non-severe SARS-CoV-2 infection. Findings of the study overall: Missing private and CD4 specificities, VDJdb matching favored anti-spike CD8 responses.

The protocol attached unique molecular identifiers to individual cDNA molecules. In TCRdb, the 5' RACE reads were re-called with MiXCR into one record per CDR3 protein. The sample has about 76,000 distinct CDR3 sequences; roughly 10% are singletons. Trimming took 2 bases from V and 13 from J; bases not matched to a gene: 8. Germline V gives CDR1 SGHNT, CDR2 YYREEE (reference sequence). This CDR3 comprises 12 residues. The chain has TRBV5-4 and TRBJ1-2; 7 bases line up with TRBD1. This sequence was found in an adult who was a healthcare worker with PCR-confirmed SARS-CoV-2 infection or an uninfected control (not recorded which). Sample: whole blood. CDR3 DNA: TGTGCCAGCAGCTTTTCCGGGACAGACCCCACCTTC. Encoded protein: CASSFSGTDPTF.